One and the same sample provided the 14 T cell receptor beta chains below, sequenced in a study of blood T cell repertoires in COVID-19. Repertoires were generated with immunoSEQ multiplex PCR, while TCRdb's copy carries only in-frame clones and drops some. The sample records about 340,000 clones, approximately 82% being singletons. Sequenced material: peripheral blood. Receptor source: a man aged 25-45 years with active or convalescent COVID-19.

The chain links TRBV6-5 to TRBJ2-7; D is ambiguous. This CDR3 has 14 residues. Germline V lookup: CDR1 MNHEY, CDR2 SVGAGI. Trimming stripped 0 bases from V and 6 bases from J, with 12 bases between. The CDR3 reads CASSYSPGPLEQYF. The CDR3 nucleotides read TGTGCCAGCAGTTACTCGCCAGGTCCCCTCGAGCAGTACTTC.

The chain is built from TRBV24-1 and TRBJ2-7; D remains ambiguous. Germline V gene lookup returns CDR1 KGHDR and CDR2 SFDVKD. CDR3 length: 12 amino acids. V dropped 5 bases and J dropped 4 bases, with 8 bases sitting between them. The CDR3 nucleotides are TGTGCCACCAGTGGCGGCGGATACGAGCAGTACTTC. Amino acid sequence: CATSGGGYEQYF.

V is TRBV7-2 and J is TRBJ2-7; 9 bases agree with TRBD1. CDR1 and CDR2 (germline): SGHTA, FQGNSA. V shed 1 base, J shed 4 bases, and the junction held 5 bases outside the gene matches. CDR3 length: 15 residues. CDR3 nucleotide sequence: TGTGCCAGCAGCTTAGGAACAGGGGGCATATACGAGCAGTACTTC. Its translation: CASSLGTGGIYEQYF.

This chain links TRBV10-1 with TRBJ1-4; TRBD1 aligns across 9 bases. Losses at the gene ends were 4 bases for V and 6 bases for J; bases not matched to a gene: 6. The germline V gene encodes CDR1 WNHNN and CDR2 SYGVQD (reference sequence). The length of the CDR3 is 15 residues. The CDR3 loop reads CASSVGQGGDEKLFF. In DNA form, the CDR3 reads TGCGCCAGCAGTGTGGGACAGGGAGGGGATGAAAAACTGTTTTTT.

V is TRBV12-3 or TRBV12-4 and J is TRBJ2-7, with TRBD2 as a possible D gene (6 bases). Trimming took off 3 bases at V and 5 bases at J, with 8 bases between the two ends. There are 12 residues in the CDR3. CDR3 sequence (DNA): TGTGCCAGCAGTTTCGGACTACACGAGCAGTACTTC. Its protein product is CASSFGLHEQYF.

The DNA of the CDR3 is TGCGCCAGCAGCCCTCTAGGAGGGAGAGCTGGAAACACCATATATTTT. It yields the protein CASSPLGGRAGNTIYF. The J gene is TRBJ1-3, the V gene TRBV4-1; D is uncertain. The CDR3 loop spans 16 amino acids. V was shortened by 4 bases and J by 2 bases, with 15 bases between the two germline ends. Germline lookup yields CDR1 MGHRA and CDR2 YSYEKL.

The rearrangement joins TRBV19 to TRBJ1-4, with D unclear. V lost 3 bases to trimming and J lost 0 bases, with 8 bases between them. Germline V gene sequence: CDR1 LNHDA, CDR2 SQIVND (reference sequence). The CDR3 covers 15 residues. CDR3 in DNA: TGTGCCAGTAGTATCCAGGTCGCAACTAATGAAAAACTGTTTTTT. Translating gives CASSIQVATNEKLFF.

The V gene is TRBV11-2, the J gene TRBJ2-3, with 9 bases lining up with TRBD2. The CDR3 has 17 amino acids. CDR1 is SGHAT, CDR2 FQNNGV, per germline. V gave up 5 bases and J gave up 2 bases; unmatched junction bases: 11. The CDR3 bases are TGTGCCAGCAGCCCCGGGGGAGCGGGAGGCCCCACAGATACGCAGTATTTT. It specifies CASSPGGAGGPTDTQYF.

In this sample, this clone turned up once. A single base separates this from a much larger clone, so it may be a read error. The chain carries TRBV3-1 (or the pseudogene TRBV3-2) and TRBJ1-1, with D perhaps TRBD1 (6 bases). Trimming removed 1 base from V and 1 base from J, with 10 bases in between. Germline lookup yields CDR1 LGHDT and CDR2 YNNKEL (reference sequence). This CDR3 has 15 residues. The CDR3 reads CASSQVPQGNTEAFF. The CDR3 DNA reads as TGTGCCAGCAGCCAAGTCCCACAGGGGAACACTGAAGCTTTCTTT.

The genes are TRBV7-2 and TRBJ2-3; 8 positions agree with TRBD2. Per the germline V gene, CDR1 is SGHTA and CDR2 is FQGNSA. V lost 5 bases, J lost 10 bases, and 17 bases stayed unmatched. The CDR3 runs to 16 residues. The CDR3 protein is CASSPLTGAGVIAQYF. The DNA of the CDR3 is TGTGCCAGCAGCCCTTTGACTGGAGCGGGAGTCATCGCGCAGTATTTT.

The chain recombines TRBV30 with TRBJ2-7; 9 bases line up with TRBD2. This CDR3 is built from 14 residues. The trim removed 2 bases at V and 5 bases at J, leaving 7 bases unmatched. From germline, CDR1 is GTSNPN and CDR2 SVGIG (reference sequence). CDR3 region: CAWSLGLARNEQYF. For the CDR3, the DNA is TGTGCCTGGAGTTTGGGACTAGCTCGCAACGAGCAGTACTTC.

This sequence joins TRBV4-3 and TRBJ1-4; D call uncertain. Germline CDR1 is LGHNA and CDR2 is YSLEER. The CDR3 runs to 15 residues. Trimming removed 5 bases at V and 0 bases at J, with 10 bases between. CDR3 sequence (DNA): TGCGCCAGCAGCGCCCGGGAGCCAACTAATGAAAAACTGTTTTTT. This encodes CASSAREPTNEKLFF.

This clone was detected only once. The V gene is TRBV15, the J gene TRBJ2-1, with D perhaps matching TRBD2 (6 bases). The V end lost 0 bases, the J end lost 14 bases, and 14 bases lay between the germline ends. Per the germline V gene, CDR1 is LNHNV and CDR2 is YYDKDF (reference sequence). The CDR3 runs 13 residues. The DNA for the CDR3 is TGTGCCACCAGCAGAGAGGAGGCAGGGAGGAAGTTCTTC. This encodes CATSREEAGRKFF.

This clone came up a few times. The V and J genes are TRBV6-6 and TRBJ2-7, with 11 bases aligning to TRBD2. The CDR3 covers 15 residues. Germline V gene lookup returns CDR1 MNHNY and CDR2 SVGAGI (reference sequence). Trimming at V came to 4 bases and at J to 4 bases, leaving 6 bases not matched to a gene. The CDR3 spells CASSSQTSGNYEQYF. CDR3 coding DNA: TGTGCCAGCAGTTCGCAGACTAGCGGGAATTACGAGCAGTACTTC.